This T cell receptor (beta chain) was sequenced during a study of radiotherapy plus CTLA-4 blockade in lung cancer. Study context: Objective response rate was more than 15%; disease control rate, around 31%. Whole-study results and caveats: It was early blood T cell clone dynamics, with interferon-beta, that reportedly best predicted response.

V gave up 4 bases and J gave up 2 bases, with 14 bases separating them. Germline CDR1 reads ENHRY; CDR2 reads SYGVKD. The CDR3 has 15 amino acids. For this clone: The antigen is unknown.

Some clones are missing from TCRdb's copy, which holds only in-frame ones; the method was immunoSEQ multiplex PCR. The sample lists tens of thousands of clones, roughly 85% seen once, with 5% to 7.5% in the top ten. Sequenced material: peripheral blood, taken from a patient treated with radiotherapy plus ipilimumab. This receptor was taken from a human donor with non-small cell lung cancer who had stable disease on radiotherapy plus ipilimumab. The J gene is TRBJ1-2, the V gene TRBV10-3, with D tentatively TRBD1 (5 bases). The CDR3 loop reads CAISGSGRVNYGYTF. For the CDR3, the DNA is TGTGCCATCAGTGGTTCAGGGAGGGTAAACTATGGCTACACCTTC.